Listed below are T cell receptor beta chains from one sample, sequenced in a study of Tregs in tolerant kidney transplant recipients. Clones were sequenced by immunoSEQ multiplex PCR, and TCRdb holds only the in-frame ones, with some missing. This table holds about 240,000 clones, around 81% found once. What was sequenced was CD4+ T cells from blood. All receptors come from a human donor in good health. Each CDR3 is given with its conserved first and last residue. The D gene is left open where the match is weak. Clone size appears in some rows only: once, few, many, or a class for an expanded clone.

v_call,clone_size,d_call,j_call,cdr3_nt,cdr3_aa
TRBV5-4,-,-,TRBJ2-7,TGTGCCAGCAGCTCCCGCCGAGACCCCCGCCGGGAGCAGTACTTC,CASSSRRDPRREQYF
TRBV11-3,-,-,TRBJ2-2,TGTGCCAGCAGCTTAGTGTTCAGCACCGGGGAGCTGTTTTTT,CASSLVFSTGELFF
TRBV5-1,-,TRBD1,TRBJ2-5,TGCGCCAGCAGCTTTGACAGGGAAGAGACCCAGTACTTC,CASSFDREETQYF
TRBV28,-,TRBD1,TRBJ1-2,TGTGCCAGCAGTTCCGGGACAGCCACAGGCTACACCTTC,CASSSGTATGYTF
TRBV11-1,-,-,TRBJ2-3,TGTGCCAGCAGTAGTCGGGGAGCAGATACGCAGTATTTT,CASSSRGADTQYF
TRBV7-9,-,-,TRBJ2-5,TGTGCCAGCAGCTTCTTGGGGACCGGGCGGATGGAGACCCAGTACTTC,CASSFLGTGRMETQYF
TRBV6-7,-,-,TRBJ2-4,TGTGCCAGCAGTTCTGGACGGCCTAGCTGGTTC,CASSSGRPSWF
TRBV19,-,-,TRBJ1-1,TGTGCCAGTGCCAGAGGACGAAGCACTGAAGCTTTCTTT,CASARGRSTEAFF
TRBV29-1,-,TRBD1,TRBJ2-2,TGCAGCGTTTCCGGGACAGGGGAGGTCGGGGAGCTGTTTTTT,CSVSGTGEVGELFF
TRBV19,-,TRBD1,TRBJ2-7,TGTGCCAGTAGGCCGGGACAGGGGGGCTCCTACGAGCAGTACTTC,CASRPGQGGSYEQYF
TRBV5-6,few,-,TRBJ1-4,TGTGCCAGCAGCTTGTACAGCCCGAATGAAAAACTGTTTTTT,CASSLYSPNEKLFF
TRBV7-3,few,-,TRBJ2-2,TGTGCCAGCAGCTTGACAGGGAACACCGGGGAGCTGTTTTTT,CASSLTGNTGELFF
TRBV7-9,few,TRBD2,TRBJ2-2,TGTGCCAGCAGCCCGGGACTAGTGGTCACCGGGGAGCTGTTTTTT,CASSPGLVVTGELFF
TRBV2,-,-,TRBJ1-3,TGTGCCAGCAGACCTATCGTGGGGGACACCATATATTTT,CASRPIVGDTIYF
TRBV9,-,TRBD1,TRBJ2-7,TGTGCCAGCAGCAAACAGGGGAGCTCCTACGAGCAGTACTTC,CASSKQGSSYEQYF
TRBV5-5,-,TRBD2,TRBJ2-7,TGTGCCAGCAGCGAGGGCCTAGCGGGAGTCTACGAGCAGTACTTC,CASSEGLAGVYEQYF
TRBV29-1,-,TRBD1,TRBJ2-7,TGCAGCGTTGAATTTGGGACAGGGACCTACTACGAGCAGTACTTC,CSVEFGTGTYYEQYF
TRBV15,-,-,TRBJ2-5,TGTGCCACCAGCGAACCGGGACTCGGGGTGGAGACCCAGTACTTC,CATSEPGLGVETQYF
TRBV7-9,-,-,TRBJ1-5,TGTGCCAGCAGCTTAGGGCTTGCAGGGTCGGGTCAGCCCCAGCATTTT,CASSLGLAGSGQPQHF
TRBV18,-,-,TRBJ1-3,TGTGCCAGCTCGGCACAAACAGACTCTGGAAACACCATATATTTT,CASSAQTDSGNTIYF
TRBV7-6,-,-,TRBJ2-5,TGTGCCAGCAGCTTAGCAGGGGTCCAAGAGACCCAGTACTTC,CASSLAGVQETQYF
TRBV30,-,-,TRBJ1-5,TGTGCCTGGAGTAGAGGAGATGATCAGCCCCAGCATTTT,CAWSRGDDQPQHF
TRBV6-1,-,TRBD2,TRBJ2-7,TGTGCCAGCAGTGAAGGACTAGCGGGATCCTACGAGCAGTACTTC,CASSEGLAGSYEQYF
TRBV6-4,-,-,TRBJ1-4,TGTGCCAGCCCCTACTATCGGTCAACTAATGAAAAACTGTTTTTT,CASPYYRSTNEKLFF
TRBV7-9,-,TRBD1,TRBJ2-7,TGTGCCAGCAGCTTAGGGTGGGACAGGGGGAACTACGAGCAGTACTTC,CASSLGWDRGNYEQYF
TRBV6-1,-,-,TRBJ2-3,TGTGCCAGCAGTGAAGCGCCGGGGCCGGGGGATACGCAGTATTTT,CASSEAPGPGDTQYF
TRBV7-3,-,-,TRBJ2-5,TGTGCCAGCAGCCTAACTAGTAGGGAGACCCAGTACTTC,CASSLTSRETQYF
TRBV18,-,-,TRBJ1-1,TGTGCCAGCTCACCAGGGCAGGTGGGCACTGAAGCTTTCTTT,CASSPGQVGTEAFF
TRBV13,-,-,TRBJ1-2,TGTGCCAGCAGCTTAAGAGGGAACTATGGCTACACCTTC,CASSLRGNYGYTF
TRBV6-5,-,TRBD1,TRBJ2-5,TGTGCCAGCAGGACAGGGGGCCAAGAGACCCAGTACTTC,CASRTGGQETQYF